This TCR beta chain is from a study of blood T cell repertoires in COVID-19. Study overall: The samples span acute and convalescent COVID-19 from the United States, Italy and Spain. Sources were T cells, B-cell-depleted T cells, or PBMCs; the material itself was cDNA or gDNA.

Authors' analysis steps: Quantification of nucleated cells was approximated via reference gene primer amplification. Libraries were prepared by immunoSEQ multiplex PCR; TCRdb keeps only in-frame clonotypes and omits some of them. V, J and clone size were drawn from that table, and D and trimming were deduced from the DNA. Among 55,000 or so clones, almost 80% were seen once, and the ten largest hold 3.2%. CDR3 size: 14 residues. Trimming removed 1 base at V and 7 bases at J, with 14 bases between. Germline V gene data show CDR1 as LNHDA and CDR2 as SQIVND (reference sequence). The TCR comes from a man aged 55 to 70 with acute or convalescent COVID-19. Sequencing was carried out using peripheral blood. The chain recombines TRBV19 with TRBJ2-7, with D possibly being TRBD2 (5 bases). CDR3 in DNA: TGTGCCAGTAGTATAGTAACTAGTGCAGGAGAGCAGTACTTC. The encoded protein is CASSIVTSAGEQYF.